The 14 T cell receptor beta chains below come from one sample, sequenced in a study of CD8+CD57+ T cells in acquired aplastic anemia. Profiling that covered TCR beta VDJ and CDR3 relied on genomic DNA as its template. TCRdb re-derived calls from the reads in MiXCR, one entry per CDR3 protein. The sample has over 45,000 distinct CDR3 sequences, over 60% seen once. What was sequenced was sorted CD4+, CD8+, or CD8+CD57+ T cells (not recorded which) from PBMCs. The receptor set was obtained from a human donor in good health, serving as a control.

To note about this clonotype: The junction shows a germline mismatch at one end, possibly a read error. The chain uses TRBV25-1 and TRBJ1-2; TRBD1 is a possible D gene (5 bases). Germline lookup yields CDR1 MGHDK and CDR2 SYGVNS. This CDR3 spans 13 amino acids. CDR3 sequence: CASSSQEGEVTRF. CDR3 bases: TGTGCCAGCAGCTCCCAAGAAGGGGAAGTCACCCGGTTC.

The chain employs TRBV29-1 and TRBJ2-7; TRBD2 is a possible D gene (5 bases). Trimming took off 4 bases at V and 2 bases at J, with 9 bases between the two ends. CDR1 is SQVTM, CDR2 ANQGSEA, per germline. The CDR3 contains 12 residues. CDR3 region: CSVVEGTYEQYF. In DNA, the CDR3 is TGCAGCGTTGTCGAGGGAACCTACGAGCAGTACTTC.

This clonotype has a handful of counts. V usage is TRBV10-3 and J usage is TRBJ1-6; possibly TRBD1 for D (6 bases). The CDR3 spans 14 residues. Per the germline V gene, CDR1 is ENHRY and CDR2 is SYGVKD. Trimming shortened V by 4 bases and J by 8 bases, and 12 bases separated the two germline ends. The CDR3 loop reads CAISGPRGHSPLHF. CDR3 DNA: TGTGCCATCAGTGGGCCCAGGGGACATTCACCCCTCCACTTT.

The rearrangement uses TRBV28 and TRBJ1-6; D not resolved. This CDR3 region has 14 residues. V was pared by 4 bases and J by 10 bases, with 14 bases between. Germline V CDR1 and CDR2: MDHEN, SYDVKM. The CDR3 reads CASSYVGESSPLHF. CDR3 nucleotide sequence: TGTGCCAGCAGTTATGTGGGCGAGAGCTCACCCCTCCACTTT. The full variable domain, its missing parts supplied by reference TRBV28 and TRBJ1-6, is DVKVTQSSRYLVKRTGEKVFLECVQDMDHENMFWYRQDPGLGLRLIYFSYDVKMKEKGDIPEGYSVSREKKERFSLILESASTNQTSMYLCASSYVGESSPLHFGNGTRLTVT.

This clonotype was detected ten times or more. The V and J genes are TRBV28 and TRBJ2-7; no firm D call. The CDR3 runs to 14 residues. Trimming removed 5 bases from V and 1 base from J, with 12 bases in between. Germline assignment: CDR1 MDHEN and CDR2 SYDVKM. DNA of the CDR3: TGTGCCAGCAGTCCAACCCGGAAGTCCTACGAGCAGTACTTC. Encoded protein: CASSPTRKSYEQYF.

This clonotype was observed a handful of times. The rearrangement joins TRBV2 to TRBJ1-1, with D possibly matching TRBD1 (5 bases). Germline V gives CDR1 SNHLY, CDR2 FYNNEI. CDR3 length equals 14 residues. The V gene lost 10 bases and the J gene lost 2 bases, with 17 bases spanning the gap. CDR3 nucleotides: TGTGCCATTAGGCGAGGGGTCCTCAACACTGAAGCTTTCTTT. This codes for CAIRRGVLNTEAFF. Together with reference TRBV2 and TRBJ1-1, the CDR3 gives the full variable domain: EPEVTQTPSHQVTQMGQEVILRCVPISNHLYFYWYRQILGQKVEFLVSFYNNEISEKSEIFDDQFSVERPDGSNFTLKIRSTKLEDSAMYFCAIRRGVLNTEAFFGQGTRLTVV.

This chain connects TRBV12-3 or TRBV12-4 to TRBJ1-2; possibly TRBD1 for D (6 bases). There are 12 residues in the CDR3. V gave up 6 bases and J gave up 13 bases, with 18 bases separating them. The CDR3 nucleotides are TGTGCCAGCAGCCCGCGGGGGCGGGGTTTCACCTTC. Its translation: CASSPRGRGFTF.

This chain links TRBV12-3 or TRBV12-4 with TRBJ2-7, with D tentatively TRBD2 (6 bases). The CDR3 is 13 residues long. The V and J ends lost 6 bases and 0 bases respectively, with 9 bases between them. In DNA, the CDR3 is TGTGCCAGCAGCGGAGGGATCTCCTACGAGCAGTACTTC. Translation gives CASSGGISYEQYF.

This rearrangement joins TRBV7-9 to TRBJ1-1, with 7 bases matching TRBD1. This CDR3 has 17 amino acids. The V segment lost 5 bases and the J segment 4 bases; nucleotides outside the gene matches: 16. Germline CDR1 is SEHNR and CDR2 is FQNEAQ (reference sequence). For the CDR3, the DNA is TGTGCCAGCAGCGCGCAGAACAGGGGAGGGATGAGCACTGAAGCTTTCTTT. Encoded protein: CASSAQNRGGMSTEAFF.

The chain carries TRBV14 and TRBJ1-1; 9 nucleotides align to TRBD1. The CDR3 runs to 14 residues. CDR1 is SGHDN, CDR2 FVKESK, per germline. The V gene end was trimmed by 5 bases and the J gene end by 5 bases; junction bases not matched to a gene: 6. The chain's CDR3 is CASSLGTGRTEAFF. The CDR3 region has the DNA TGTGCCAGCAGCTTGGGGACAGGGAGGACTGAAGCTTTCTTT.

CDR3 loop: CASRTEWGTGVGEQYF. For the CDR3, the DNA is TGTGCCAGCAGGACGGAATGGGGGACAGGGGTTGGGGAGCAGTACTTC. The chain is built from TRBV2 and TRBJ2-7, with TRBD1 matching over 10 bases. This CDR3 region has 16 residues. Unmatched junction bases numbered 15, after V lost 6 bases and J lost 7 bases. The germline V gene has CDR1 SNHLY and CDR2 FYNNEI.

A word on this clonotype: Sequence at one end of the junction differs from germline and may be a read error. The chain employs TRBV10-3 and TRBJ2-7, with D perhaps matching TRBD2 (5 bases). CDR1 and CDR2 (germline): ENHRY, SYGVKD. This CDR3 is 14 amino acids long. DNA for the CDR3: TGTGCCATCAGTGATGGTCTAGGCGGGTACGAGCGGTACTTC. As protein: CAISDGLGGYERYF.

In this sample, this clonotype turned up many times. The CDR3 coding sequence is TGTGCCAGCAGCCAGGGGGGCGGAAACGGTCAGGATGAGCAGTTCTTC. Its protein product is CASSQGGGNGQDEQFF. The chain recombines TRBV6-1 with TRBJ2-1, with D possibly being TRBD1 (7 bases). This CDR3 has 16 amino acids. Deletions cut 6 bases from V and 8 bases from J, with 23 bases between. The germline V gene encodes CDR1 MNHNS and CDR2 SASEGT.

Points on this clonotype: The junction departs from germline at one end; a sequencing error may be responsible. The V gene is TRBV2, the J gene TRBJ2-7; 8 positions match TRBD1. The germline V gene encodes CDR1 SNHLY and CDR2 FYNNEI. The CDR3 covers 15 residues. CDR3 region: CAISETVTGASEQYF. The CDR3 bases are TGTGCCATCAGTGAGACAGTGACAGGGGCAAGCGAGCAGTACTTC.